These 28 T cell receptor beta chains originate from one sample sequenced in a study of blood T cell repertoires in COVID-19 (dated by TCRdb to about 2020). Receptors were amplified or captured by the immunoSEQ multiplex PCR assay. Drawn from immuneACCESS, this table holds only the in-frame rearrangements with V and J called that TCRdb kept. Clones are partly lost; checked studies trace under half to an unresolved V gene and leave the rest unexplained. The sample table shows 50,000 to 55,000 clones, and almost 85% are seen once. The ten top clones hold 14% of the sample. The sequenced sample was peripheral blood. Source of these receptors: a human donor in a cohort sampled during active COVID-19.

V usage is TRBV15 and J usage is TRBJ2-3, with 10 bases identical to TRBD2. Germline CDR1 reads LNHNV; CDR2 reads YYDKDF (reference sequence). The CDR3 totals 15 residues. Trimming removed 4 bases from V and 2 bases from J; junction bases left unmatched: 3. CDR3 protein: CATSTGLADTDTQYF. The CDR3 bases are TGTGCCACCAGCACCGGACTAGCGGACACAGATACGCAGTATTTT.

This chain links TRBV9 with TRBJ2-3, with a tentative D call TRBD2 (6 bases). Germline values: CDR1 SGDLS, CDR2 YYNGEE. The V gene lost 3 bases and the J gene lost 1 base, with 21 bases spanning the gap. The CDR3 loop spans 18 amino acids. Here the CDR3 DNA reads TGTGCCAGCAGCGCCGTCATCGCGGGGACGACGGGCACAGATACGCAGTATTTT. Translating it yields CASSAVIAGTTGTDTQYF.

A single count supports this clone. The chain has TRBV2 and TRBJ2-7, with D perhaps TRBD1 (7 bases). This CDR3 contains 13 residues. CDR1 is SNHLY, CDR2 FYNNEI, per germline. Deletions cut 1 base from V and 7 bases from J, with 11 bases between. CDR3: CASSEVPGGEQYF. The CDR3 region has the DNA TGTGCCAGCAGTGAAGTCCCAGGGGGGGAGCAGTACTTC. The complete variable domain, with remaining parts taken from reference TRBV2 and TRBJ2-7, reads EPEVTQTPSHQVTQMGQEVILRCVPISNHLYFYWYRQILGQKVEFLVSFYNNEISEKSEIFDDQFSVERPDGSNFTLKIRSTKLEDSAMYFCASSEVPGGEQYFGPGTRLTVT.

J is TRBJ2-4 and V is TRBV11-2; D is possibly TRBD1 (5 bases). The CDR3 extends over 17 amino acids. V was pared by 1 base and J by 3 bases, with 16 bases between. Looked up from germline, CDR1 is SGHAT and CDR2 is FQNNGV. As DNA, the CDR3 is TGTGCCAGCAGCTTAGGATGGGCAGGGTATGACAAAAACATTCAGTACTTC. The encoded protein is CASSLGWAGYDKNIQYF.

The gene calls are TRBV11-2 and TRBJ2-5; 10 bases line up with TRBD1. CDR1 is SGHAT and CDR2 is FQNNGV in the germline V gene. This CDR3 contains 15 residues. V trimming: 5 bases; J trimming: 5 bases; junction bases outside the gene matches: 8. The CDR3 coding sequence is TGTGCCAGCAGCACTGGGACAGGGGAGACGGAGACCCAGTACTTC. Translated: CASSTGTGETETQYF.

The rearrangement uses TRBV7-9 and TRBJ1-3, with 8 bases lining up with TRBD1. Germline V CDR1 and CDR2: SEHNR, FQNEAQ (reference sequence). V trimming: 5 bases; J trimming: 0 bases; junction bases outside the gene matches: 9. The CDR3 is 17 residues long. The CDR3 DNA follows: TGTGCCAGCAGCCCCCGGGACAGGCATAGCTCTGGAAACACCATATATTTT. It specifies CASSPRDRHSSGNTIYF.

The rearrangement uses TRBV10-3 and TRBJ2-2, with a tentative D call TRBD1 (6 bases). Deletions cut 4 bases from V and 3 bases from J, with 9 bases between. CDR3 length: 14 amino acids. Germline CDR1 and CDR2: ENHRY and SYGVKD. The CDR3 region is CAISGRGYTGELFF. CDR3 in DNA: TGTGCCATCAGTGGCAGGGGATACACCGGGGAGCTGTTTTTT.

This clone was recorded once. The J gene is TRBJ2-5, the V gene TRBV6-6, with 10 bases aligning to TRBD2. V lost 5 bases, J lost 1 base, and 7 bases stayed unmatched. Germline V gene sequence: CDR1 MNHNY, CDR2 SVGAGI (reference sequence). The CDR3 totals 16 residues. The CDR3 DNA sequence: TGTGCCAGCAGTCGGGTAGCGGGGGGTTCCCAAGAGACCCAGTACTTC. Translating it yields CASSRVAGGSQETQYF.

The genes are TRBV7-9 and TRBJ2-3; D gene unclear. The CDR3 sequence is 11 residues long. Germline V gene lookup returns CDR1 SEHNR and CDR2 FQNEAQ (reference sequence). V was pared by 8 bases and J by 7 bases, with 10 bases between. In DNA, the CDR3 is TGTGCCAGCGAGAGCCTTAATACGCAGTATTTT. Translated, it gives CASESLNTQYF. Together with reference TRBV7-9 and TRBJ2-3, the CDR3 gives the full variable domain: DTGVSQNPRHKITKRGQNVTFRCDPISEHNRLYWYRQTLGQGPEFLTYFQNEAQLEKSRLLSDRFSAERPKGSFSTLEIQRTEQGDSAMYLCASESLNTQYFGPGTRLTVL.

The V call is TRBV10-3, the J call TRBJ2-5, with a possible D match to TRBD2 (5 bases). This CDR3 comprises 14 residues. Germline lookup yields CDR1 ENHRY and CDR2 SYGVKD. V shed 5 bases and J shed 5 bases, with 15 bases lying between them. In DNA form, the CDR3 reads TGTGCCATCAGTAAAACGGACTCTACCGAGACCCAGTACTTC. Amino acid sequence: CAISKTDSTETQYF.

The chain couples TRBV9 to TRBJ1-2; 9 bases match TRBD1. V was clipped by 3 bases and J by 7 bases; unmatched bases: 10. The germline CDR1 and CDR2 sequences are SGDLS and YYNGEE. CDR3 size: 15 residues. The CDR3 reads CASSAGGQGVGGYTF. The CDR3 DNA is TGTGCCAGCAGCGCGGGGGGACAGGGAGTGGGTGGCTACACCTTC.

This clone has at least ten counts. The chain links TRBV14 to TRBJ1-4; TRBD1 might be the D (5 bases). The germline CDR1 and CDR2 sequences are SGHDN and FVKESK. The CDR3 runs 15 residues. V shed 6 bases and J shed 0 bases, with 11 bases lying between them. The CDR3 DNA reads TGTGCCAGCAGTCCAGGGTACCCAACTAATGAAAAACTGTTTTTT. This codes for CASSPGYPTNEKLFF.

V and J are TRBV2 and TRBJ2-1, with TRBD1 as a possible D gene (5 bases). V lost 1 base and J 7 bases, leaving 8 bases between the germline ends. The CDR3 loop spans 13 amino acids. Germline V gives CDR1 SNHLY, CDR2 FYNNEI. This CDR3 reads CASSEGRDNEQFF. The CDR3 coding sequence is TGTGCCAGCAGTGAAGGCAGGGATAATGAGCAGTTCTTC.

CDR3 DNA sequence: TGTGCCAGCAGTCAACACAGGGGGCCAGGAGAAAAACTGTTTTTT. Protein: CASSQHRGPGEKLFF. The rearrangement links TRBV6-2 or TRBV6-3 to TRBJ1-4; 9 bases are shared with TRBD1. Trimming at V came to 5 bases and at J to 8 bases, leaving 9 bases not matched to a gene. Per germline, CDR1 MNHEY and CDR2 SVGEGT. The CDR3 has 15 amino acids.

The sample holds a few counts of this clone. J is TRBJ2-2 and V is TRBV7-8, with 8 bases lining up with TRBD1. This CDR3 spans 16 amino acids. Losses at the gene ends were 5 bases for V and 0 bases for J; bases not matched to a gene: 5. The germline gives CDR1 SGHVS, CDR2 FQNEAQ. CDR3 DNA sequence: TGTGCCAGCAGCACCAGGGGGCGAACGAACACCGGGGAGCTGTTTTTT. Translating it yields CASSTRGRTNTGELFF.

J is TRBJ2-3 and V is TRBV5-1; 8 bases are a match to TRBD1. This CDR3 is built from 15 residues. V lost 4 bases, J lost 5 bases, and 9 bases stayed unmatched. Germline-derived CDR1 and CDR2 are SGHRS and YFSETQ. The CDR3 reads CASSPRTGSRDTQYF. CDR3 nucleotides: TGCGCCAGCAGCCCAAGGACAGGGTCAAGAGATACGCAGTATTTT.

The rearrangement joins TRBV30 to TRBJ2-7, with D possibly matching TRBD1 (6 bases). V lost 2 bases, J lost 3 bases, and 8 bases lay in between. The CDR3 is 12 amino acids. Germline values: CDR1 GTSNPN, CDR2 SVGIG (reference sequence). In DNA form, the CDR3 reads TGTGCCTGGAGTCTACAGGGCTACGAGCAGTACTTC. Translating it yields CAWSLQGYEQYF.

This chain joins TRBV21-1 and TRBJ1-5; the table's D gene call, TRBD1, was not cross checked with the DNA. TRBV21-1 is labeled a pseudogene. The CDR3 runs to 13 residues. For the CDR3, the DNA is TGTGCCAGCAGCAAAGACAGGACGTCAGCCCAGCATTTT. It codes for CASSKDRTSAQHF.

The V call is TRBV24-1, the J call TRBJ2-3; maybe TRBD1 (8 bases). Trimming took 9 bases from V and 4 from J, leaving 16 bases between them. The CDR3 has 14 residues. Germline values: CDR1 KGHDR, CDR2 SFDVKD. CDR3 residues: CATGYRGGADTQYF. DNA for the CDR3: TGTGCCACCGGATACAGGGGGGGGGCAGATACGCAGTATTTT.

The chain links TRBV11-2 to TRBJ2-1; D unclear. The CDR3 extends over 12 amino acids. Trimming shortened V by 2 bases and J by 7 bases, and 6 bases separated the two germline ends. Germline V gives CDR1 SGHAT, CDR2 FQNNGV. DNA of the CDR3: TGTGCCAGCAGCTTAATGAGGAATGAGCAGTTCTTC. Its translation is CASSLMRNEQFF.

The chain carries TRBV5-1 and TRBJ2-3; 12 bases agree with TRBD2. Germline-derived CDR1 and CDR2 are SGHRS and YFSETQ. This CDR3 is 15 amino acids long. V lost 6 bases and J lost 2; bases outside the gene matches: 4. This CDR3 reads CASTGLAGTTDTQYF. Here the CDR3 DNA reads TGCGCCAGCACCGGACTAGCGGGAACCACAGATACGCAGTATTTT.

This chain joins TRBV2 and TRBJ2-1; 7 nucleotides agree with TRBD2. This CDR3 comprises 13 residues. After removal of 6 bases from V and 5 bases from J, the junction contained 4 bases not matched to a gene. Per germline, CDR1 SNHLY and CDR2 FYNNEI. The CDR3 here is CASRREAHNEQFF. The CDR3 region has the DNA TGTGCCAGCAGACGGGAGGCGCACAATGAGCAGTTCTTC.

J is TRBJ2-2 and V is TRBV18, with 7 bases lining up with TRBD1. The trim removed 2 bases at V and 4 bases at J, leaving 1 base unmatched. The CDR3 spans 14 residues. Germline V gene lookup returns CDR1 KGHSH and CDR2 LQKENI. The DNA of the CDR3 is TGTGCCAGCTCACCAACAGGGGTCACCGGGGAGCTGTTTTTT. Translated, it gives CASSPTGVTGELFF.

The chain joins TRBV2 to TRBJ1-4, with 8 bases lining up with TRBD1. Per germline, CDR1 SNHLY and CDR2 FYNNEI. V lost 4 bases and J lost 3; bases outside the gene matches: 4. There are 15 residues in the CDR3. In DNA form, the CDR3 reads TGTGCCAGCAGTGGACAGGGGAGGTCTAATGAAAAACTGTTTTTT. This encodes CASSGQGRSNEKLFF.

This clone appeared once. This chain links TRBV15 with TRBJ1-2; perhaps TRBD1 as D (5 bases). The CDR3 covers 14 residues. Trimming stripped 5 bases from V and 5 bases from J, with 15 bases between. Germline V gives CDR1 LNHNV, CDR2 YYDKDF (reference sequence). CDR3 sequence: CATSVGDSIYGYTF. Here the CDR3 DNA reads TGTGCCACCAGCGTAGGGGACTCAATATATGGCTACACCTTC.

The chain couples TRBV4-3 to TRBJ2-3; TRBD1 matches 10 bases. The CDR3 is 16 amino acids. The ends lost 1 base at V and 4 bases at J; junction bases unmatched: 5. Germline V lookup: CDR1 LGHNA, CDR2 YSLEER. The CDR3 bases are TGCGCCAGCAGCCAAGTCGGGGGACAGGGGTCAGATACGCAGTATTTT. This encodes CASSQVGGQGSDTQYF.

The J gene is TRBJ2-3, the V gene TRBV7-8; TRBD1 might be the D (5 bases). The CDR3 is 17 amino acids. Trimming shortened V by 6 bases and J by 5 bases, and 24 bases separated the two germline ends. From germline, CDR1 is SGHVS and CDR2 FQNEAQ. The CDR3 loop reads CASSRRGPSRRRDTQYF. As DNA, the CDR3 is TGTGCCAGCAGTCGTAGGGGCCCTTCGCGGAGAAGAGATACGCAGTATTTT.

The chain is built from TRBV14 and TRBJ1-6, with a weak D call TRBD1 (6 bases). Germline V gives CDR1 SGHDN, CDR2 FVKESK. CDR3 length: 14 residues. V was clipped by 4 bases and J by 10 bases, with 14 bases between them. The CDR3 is CASSPRDTISPLHF. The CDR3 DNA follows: TGTGCCAGCAGCCCTCGGGACACCATCTCACCCCTCCACTTT.